The present TCR beta chain was sequenced within a study of cytomegalovirus exposure and HLA in healthy donors. Study-wide findings and caveats: Earlier analysis yielded a pattern in which most TCR beta V segments were productive about 90% or about 30% of the time. Excluded were some V segments that proved indistinguishable, including TRBV6-2 and TRBV6-3. The authors listed 150 to 200 TCR beta chains as cytomegalovirus-associated. The study had only CMV serostatus as immune exposure information.

V lost 5 bases and J lost 3, with 13 bases in between. This CDR3 has 15 residues. Germline assignment: CDR1 SEHNR and CDR2 FQNEAQ (reference sequence). A multiplex PCR was run with 60 Vbeta primers and 13 Jbeta primers. Repertoires were generated with immunoSEQ multiplex PCR, while TCRdb's copy carries only in-frame clones and drops some. The data hold about 180,000 clones, with around 79% observed a single time. Regarding this clone: Its matching antigen is unknown.

Sample: PBMCs. The J gene is TRBJ2-2, the V gene TRBV7-9; a weak D match, TRBD1 (5 bases). The clonotype originates from a woman in her 50s in good health and CMV-seronegative. The chain's CDR3 is CASSPPGLDTGELFF. The CDR3 DNA follows: TGTGCCAGCAGCCCCCCAGGGTTGGACACCGGGGAGCTGTTTTTT.